This T cell receptor (beta chain) comes out of a study of cytomegalovirus exposure and HLA in healthy donors. Study-wide results and caveats: Apart from CMV serostatus, no immune exposure information was available. Researchers reported that three CMV-associated chains were confirmed in vitro as CMV antigen-specific. Later work showed greater clonal expansion in HLA-associated TCR beta chains than in equally common others.

The PCR contained 60 Vbeta and 13 Jbeta primers. Data came from immunoSEQ multiplex PCR; TCRdb stores just in-frame clones and leaves some out. This table has approximately 150,000 clones, around 72% appearing once. Points on this clone: As yet, its antigen is unknown.

Germline V lookup: CDR1 MNHEY, CDR2 SMNVEV (reference sequence). V trimming: 3 bases; J trimming: 1 base; junction bases outside the gene matches: 9. The length of the CDR3 is 19 residues. This clonotype was sampled from a man aged 45 to 65 in good health and CMV-seronegative. The V gene is TRBV27, the J gene TRBJ2-4, with 13 bases identical to TRBD2. The sequencing sample was made of PBMCs. The CDR3 loop is CASSLGLAGRAAAKNIQYF. DNA of the CDR3: TGTGCCAGCAGTTTGGGACTAGCGGGGCGAGCCGCGGCCAAAAACATTCAGTACTTC.